This T cell receptor (beta chain) is from a study of blood T cell repertoires in COVID-19. Trimming at V came to 5 bases and at J to 5 bases, leaving 4 bases not matched to a gene. The germline V gene has CDR1 SGHVS and CDR2 FNYEAQ. This CDR3 is 14 amino acids long. Only in-frame clones appear in the TCRdb table, and some are missing; sequencing was by immunoSEQ multiplex PCR. The table shows 35,000 to 45,000 clones, with 70% to 85% occurring only once. This clonotype was obtained from a woman aged 80 or over with acute or convalescent COVID-19. The chain couples TRBV7-6 to TRBJ2-3; 10 nucleotides agree with TRBD1. The sequenced material came from peripheral blood. CDR3 coding DNA: TGTGCCAGCAGCCCGACAGGGGGCATAGATACGCAGTATTTT. It encodes CASSPTGGIDTQYF.